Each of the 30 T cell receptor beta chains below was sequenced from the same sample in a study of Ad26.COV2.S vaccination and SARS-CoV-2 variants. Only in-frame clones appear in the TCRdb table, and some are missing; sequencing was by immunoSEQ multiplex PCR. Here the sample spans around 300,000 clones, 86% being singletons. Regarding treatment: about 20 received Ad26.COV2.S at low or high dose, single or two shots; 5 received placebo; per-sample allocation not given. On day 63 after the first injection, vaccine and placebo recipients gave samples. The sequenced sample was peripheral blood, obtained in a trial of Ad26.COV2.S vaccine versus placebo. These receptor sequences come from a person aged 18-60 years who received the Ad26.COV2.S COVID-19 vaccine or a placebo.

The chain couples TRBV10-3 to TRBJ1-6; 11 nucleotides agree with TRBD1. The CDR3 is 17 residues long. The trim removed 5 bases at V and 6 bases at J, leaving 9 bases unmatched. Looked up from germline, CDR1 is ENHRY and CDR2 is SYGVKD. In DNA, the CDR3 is TGTGCCATCAGTACTGGGACAGGGGGAAATTTTAATTCACCCCTCCACTTT. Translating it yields CAISTGTGGNFNSPLHF.

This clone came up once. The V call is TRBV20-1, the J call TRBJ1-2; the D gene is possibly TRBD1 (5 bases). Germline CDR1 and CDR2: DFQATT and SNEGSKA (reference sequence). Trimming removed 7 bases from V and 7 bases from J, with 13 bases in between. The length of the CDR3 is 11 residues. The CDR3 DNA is TGCAGTGGCGTAGGACAAATTGGCTACACCTTC. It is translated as CSGVGQIGYTF.

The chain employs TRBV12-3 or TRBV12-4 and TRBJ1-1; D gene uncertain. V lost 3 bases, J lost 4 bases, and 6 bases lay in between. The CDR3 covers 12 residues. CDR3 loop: CASSFWGTEAFF. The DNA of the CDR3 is TGTGCCAGCAGTTTCTGGGGCACTGAAGCTTTCTTT.

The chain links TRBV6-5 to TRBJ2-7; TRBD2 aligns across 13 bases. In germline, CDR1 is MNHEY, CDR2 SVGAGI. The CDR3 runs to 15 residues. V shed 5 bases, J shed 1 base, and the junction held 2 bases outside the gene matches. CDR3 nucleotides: TGTGCCAGCAGTACGGGACTAGCGGGGTCCTACGAGCAGTACTTC. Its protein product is CASSTGLAGSYEQYF.

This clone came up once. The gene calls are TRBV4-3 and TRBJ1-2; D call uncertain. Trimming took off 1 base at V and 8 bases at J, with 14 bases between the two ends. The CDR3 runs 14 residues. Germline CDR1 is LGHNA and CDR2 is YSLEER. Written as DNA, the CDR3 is TGCGCCAGCAGCCAAGCGGATGACGCCCGGGGCTACACCTTC. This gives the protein CASSQADDARGYTF.

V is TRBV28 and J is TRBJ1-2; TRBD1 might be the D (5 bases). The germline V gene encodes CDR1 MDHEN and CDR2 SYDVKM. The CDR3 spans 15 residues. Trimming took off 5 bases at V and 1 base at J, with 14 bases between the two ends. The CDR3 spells CASSEIQELNYGYTF. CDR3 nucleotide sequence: TGTGCCAGCAGTGAAATACAGGAACTTAACTATGGCTACACCTTC.

CDR3 sequence reads: CAQAQDSTDTQYF. Here the CDR3 DNA reads TGTGCCCAGGCACAGGATAGCACAGATACGCAGTATTTT. This chain connects TRBV2 to TRBJ2-3, with D maybe TRBD1 (5 bases). Germline assignment: CDR1 SNHLY and CDR2 FYNNEI. V lost 11 bases to trimming and J lost 0 bases, with 12 bases between them. The CDR3 contains 13 residues.

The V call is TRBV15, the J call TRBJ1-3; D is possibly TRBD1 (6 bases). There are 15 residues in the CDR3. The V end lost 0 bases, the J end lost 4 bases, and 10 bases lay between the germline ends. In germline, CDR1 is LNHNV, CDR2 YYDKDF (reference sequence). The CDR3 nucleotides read TGTGCCACCAGCAGAGATGGGGGGCGCGGAAACACCATATATTTT. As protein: CATSRDGGRGNTIYF.

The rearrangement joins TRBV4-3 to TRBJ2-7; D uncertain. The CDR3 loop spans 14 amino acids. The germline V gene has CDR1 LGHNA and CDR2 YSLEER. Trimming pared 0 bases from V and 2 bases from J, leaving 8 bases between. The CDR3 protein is CASSQDWAAYEQYF. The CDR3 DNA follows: TGCGCCAGCAGCCAAGATTGGGCAGCCTACGAGCAGTACTTC.

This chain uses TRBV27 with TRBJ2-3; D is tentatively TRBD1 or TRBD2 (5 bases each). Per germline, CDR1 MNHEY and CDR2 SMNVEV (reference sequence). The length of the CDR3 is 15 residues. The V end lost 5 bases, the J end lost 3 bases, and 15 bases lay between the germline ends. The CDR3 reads CASSPNRDRTDTQYF. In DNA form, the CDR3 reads TGTGCCAGCAGTCCAAACCGGGACCGTACAGATACGCAGTATTTT.

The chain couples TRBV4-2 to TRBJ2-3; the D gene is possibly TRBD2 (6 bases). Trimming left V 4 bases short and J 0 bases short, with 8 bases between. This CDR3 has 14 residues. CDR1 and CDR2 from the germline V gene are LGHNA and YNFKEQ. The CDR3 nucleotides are TGTGCCAGCAGCCCGGGACTGAGCACAGATACGCAGTATTTT. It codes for CASSPGLSTDTQYF.

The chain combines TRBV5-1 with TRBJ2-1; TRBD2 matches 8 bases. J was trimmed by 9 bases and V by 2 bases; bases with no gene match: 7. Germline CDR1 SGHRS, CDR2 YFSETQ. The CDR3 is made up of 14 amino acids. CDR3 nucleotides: TGCGCCAGCAGCTTAGCGAGCGGGAGAGGTGAGCAGTTCTTC. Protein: CASSLASGRGEQFF.

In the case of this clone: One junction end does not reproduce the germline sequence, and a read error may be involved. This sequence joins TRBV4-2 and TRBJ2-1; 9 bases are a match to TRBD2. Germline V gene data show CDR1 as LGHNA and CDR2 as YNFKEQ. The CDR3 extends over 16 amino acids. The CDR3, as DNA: TGTGCCAGCAGCCAAGGGGCGGGGGGGCCCTACTATGAGCAGTTCTTC. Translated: CASSQGAGGPYYEQFF.

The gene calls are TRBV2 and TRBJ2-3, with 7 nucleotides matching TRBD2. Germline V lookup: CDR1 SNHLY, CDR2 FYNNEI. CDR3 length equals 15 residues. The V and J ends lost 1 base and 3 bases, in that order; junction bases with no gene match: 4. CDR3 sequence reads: CASSEGTRETDTQYF. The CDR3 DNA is TGTGCCAGCAGTGAAGGGACTAGGGAAACAGATACGCAGTATTTT. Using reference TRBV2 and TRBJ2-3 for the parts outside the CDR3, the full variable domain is EPEVTQTPSHQVTQMGQEVILRCVPISNHLYFYWYRQILGQKVEFLVSFYNNEISEKSEIFDDQFSVERPDGSNFTLKIRSTKLEDSAMYFCASSEGTRETDTQYFGPGTRLTVL.

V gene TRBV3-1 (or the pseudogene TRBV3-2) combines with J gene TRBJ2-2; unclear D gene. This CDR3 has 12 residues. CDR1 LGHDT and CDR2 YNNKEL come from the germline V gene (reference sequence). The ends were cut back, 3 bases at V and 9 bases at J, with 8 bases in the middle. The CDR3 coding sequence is TGTGCCAGCAGCCAGACCCGCCGGGAGCTGTTTTTT. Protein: CASSQTRRELFF.

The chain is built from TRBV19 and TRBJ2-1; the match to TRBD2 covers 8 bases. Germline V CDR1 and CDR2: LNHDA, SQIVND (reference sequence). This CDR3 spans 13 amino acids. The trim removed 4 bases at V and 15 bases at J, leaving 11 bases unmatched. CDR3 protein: CASSNVLAEGWFF. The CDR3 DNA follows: TGTGCCAGTAGTAACGTACTAGCGGAGGGTTGGTTCTTC.

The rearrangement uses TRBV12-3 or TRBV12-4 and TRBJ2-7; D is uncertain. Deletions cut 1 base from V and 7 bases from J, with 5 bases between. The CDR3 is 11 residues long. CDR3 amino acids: CASSLEGEQYF. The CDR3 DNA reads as TGTGCCAGCAGTTTAGAGGGTGAGCAGTACTTC.

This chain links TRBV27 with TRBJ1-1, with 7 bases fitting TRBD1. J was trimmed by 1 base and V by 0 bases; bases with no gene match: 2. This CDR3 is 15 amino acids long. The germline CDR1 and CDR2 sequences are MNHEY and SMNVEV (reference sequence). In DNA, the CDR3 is TGTGCCAGCAGTTTATCCCCAGGGGGGAACACTGAAGCTTTCTTT. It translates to CASSLSPGGNTEAFF.

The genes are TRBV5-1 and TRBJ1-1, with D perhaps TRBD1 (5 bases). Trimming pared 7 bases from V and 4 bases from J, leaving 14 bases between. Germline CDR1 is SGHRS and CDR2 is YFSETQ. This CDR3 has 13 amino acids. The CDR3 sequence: CASRGQGATEAFF. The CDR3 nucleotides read TGCGCCAGCCGAGGACAAGGGGCCACTGAAGCTTTCTTT.

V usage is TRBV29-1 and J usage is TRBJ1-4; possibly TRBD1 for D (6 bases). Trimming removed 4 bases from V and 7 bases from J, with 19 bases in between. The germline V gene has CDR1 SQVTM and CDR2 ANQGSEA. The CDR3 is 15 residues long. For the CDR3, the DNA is TGCAGCGTTGGAGACCCCCAAGGGGGAGGTGAAAAACTGTTTTTT. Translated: CSVGDPQGGGEKLFF.

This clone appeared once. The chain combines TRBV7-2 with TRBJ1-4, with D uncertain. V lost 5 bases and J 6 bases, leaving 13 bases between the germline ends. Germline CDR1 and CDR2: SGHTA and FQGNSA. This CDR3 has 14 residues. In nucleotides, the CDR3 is TGTGCCAGCAGCCCGAGAATCAAGGATGAAAAACTGTTTTTT. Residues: CASSPRIKDEKLFF.

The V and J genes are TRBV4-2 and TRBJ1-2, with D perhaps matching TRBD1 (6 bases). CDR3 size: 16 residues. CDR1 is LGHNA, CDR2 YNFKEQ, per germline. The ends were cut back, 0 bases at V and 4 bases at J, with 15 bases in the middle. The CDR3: CASSQEIGGRGYGYTF. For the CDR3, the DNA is TGTGCCAGCAGCCAAGAAATTGGGGGGCGAGGCTATGGCTACACCTTC.

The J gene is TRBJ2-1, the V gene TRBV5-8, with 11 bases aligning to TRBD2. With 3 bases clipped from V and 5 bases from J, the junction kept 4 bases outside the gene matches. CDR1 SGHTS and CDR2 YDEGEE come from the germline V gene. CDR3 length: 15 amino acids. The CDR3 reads CASSYTSGGDNEQFF. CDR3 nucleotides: TGTGCCAGCAGCTACACTAGCGGGGGAGACAATGAGCAGTTCTTC.

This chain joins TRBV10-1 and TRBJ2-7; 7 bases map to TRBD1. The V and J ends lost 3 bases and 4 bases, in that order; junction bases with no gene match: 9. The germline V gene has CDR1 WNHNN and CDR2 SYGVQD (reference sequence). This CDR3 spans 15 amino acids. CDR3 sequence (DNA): TGCGCCAGCAGTGATCAAGGGGGCACCGGGTACGAGCAGTACTTC. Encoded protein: CASSDQGGTGYEQYF.

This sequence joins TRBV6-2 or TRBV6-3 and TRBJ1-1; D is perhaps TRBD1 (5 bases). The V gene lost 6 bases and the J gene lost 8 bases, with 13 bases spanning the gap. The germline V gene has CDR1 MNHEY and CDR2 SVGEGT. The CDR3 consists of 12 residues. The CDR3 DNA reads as TGTGCCAGCAGCTGGGACTCAATCGAAGCTTTCTTT. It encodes CASSWDSIEAFF.

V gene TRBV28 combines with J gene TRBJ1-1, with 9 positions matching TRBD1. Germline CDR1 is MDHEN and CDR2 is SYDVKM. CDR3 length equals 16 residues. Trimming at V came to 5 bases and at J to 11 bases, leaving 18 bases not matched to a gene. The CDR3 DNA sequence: TGTGCCAGCAGTAACACCGGGACAGGGCATTTCTCTGGGGCTTTCTTT. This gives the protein CASSNTGTGHFSGAFF. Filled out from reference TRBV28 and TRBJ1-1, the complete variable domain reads DVKVTQSSRYLVKRTGEKVFLECVQDMDHENMFWYRQDPGLGLRLIYFSYDVKMKEKGDIPEGYSVSREKKERFSLILESASTNQTSMYLCASSNTGTGHFSGAFFGQGTRLTVV.

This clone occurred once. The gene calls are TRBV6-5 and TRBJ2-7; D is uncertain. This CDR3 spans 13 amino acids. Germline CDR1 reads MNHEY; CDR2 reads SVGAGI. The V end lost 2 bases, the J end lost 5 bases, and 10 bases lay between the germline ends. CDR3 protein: CASSYIRTDEQYF. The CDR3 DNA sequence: TGTGCCAGCAGTTACATCCGGACCGACGAGCAGTACTTC.

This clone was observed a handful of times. The CDR3 reads CASSQGTIAEAFF. The DNA for the CDR3 is TGTGCCAGCAGCCAAGGGACAATCGCTGAAGCTTTCTTT. The chain combines TRBV3-1 (or the pseudogene TRBV3-2) with TRBJ1-1; D is possibly TRBD1 (5 bases). This CDR3 is built from 13 residues. Trimming shortened V by 1 base and J by 6 bases, and 9 bases separated the two germline ends. The germline V gene has CDR1 LGHDT and CDR2 YNNKEL (reference sequence).

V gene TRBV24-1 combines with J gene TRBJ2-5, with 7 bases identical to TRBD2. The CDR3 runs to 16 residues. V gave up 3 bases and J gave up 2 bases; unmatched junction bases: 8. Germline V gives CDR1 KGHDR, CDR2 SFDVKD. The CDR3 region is CATSDGRRGEQETQYF. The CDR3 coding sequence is TGTGCCACCAGTGATGGCCGCCGGGGGGAACAAGAGACCCAGTACTTC.

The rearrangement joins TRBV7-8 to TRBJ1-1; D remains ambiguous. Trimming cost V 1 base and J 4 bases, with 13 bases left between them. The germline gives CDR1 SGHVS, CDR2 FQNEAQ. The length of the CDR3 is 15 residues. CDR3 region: CASSLDSAAGTEAFF. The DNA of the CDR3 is TGTGCCAGCAGCTTAGATTCGGCCGCGGGCACTGAAGCTTTCTTT.